This is a list of T cell receptor beta chains from one sample in a study of beta chain features in type 1 diabetes. The repertoire was sequenced with immunoSEQ multiplex PCR; TCRdb's copy has only in-frame clones and lacks some. The table has about 190,000 clones, 7.8% seen once. Specimen: central memory CD4+ T cells from blood. The receptors were gathered from a woman in her forties with type 1 diabetes. Both conserved end residues are part of each CDR3. Each record gives: V gene, J gene, clone size, D gene, CDR3 DNA, CDR3 protein. D genes are given only for firm matches. Size tells how often a clone was seen (once, few, many) or the class of an expanded clone, and some rows leave it out.

TRBV5-1	TRBJ1-2	few	TRBD1	TGCGCCAGCAGCGGCCAGACAGGGAACTATGGCTACACCTTC	CASSGQTGNYGYTF
TRBV29-1	TRBJ2-2	-	TRBD1	TGCAGCGTCACAGGGGGCACCGGCGGGGAGCTGTTTTTT	CSVTGGTGGELFF
TRBV29-1	TRBJ2-7	many	-	TGCAGCGTGGAGTCCTTCTACGAGCAGTACTTC	CSVESFYEQYF
TRBV5-6	TRBJ2-1	-	TRBD1	TGTGCCAGCAGCCCAGGGACAGGATACTCCTACAATGAGCAGTTCTTC	CASSPGTGYSYNEQFF
TRBV15	TRBJ2-3	-	TRBD2	TGTGCCACCAGCAGAGATCATACTAGCGGGAACACAGATACGCAGTATTTT	CATSRDHTSGNTDTQYF
TRBV5-1	TRBJ2-4	-	TRBD1	TGCGCCAGCAGCTTGGGGGACAGACCGACGAAAAACATTCAGTACTTC	CASSLGDRPTKNIQYF
TRBV2	TRBJ1-5	few	-	TGTGCCAGCAGTGAGAATGGGAGAGAGCAGCCCCAGCATTTT	CASSENGREQPQHF
TRBV7-2	TRBJ2-7	-	-	TGTGCCAGCAGCTTAGATTACAGATCCTACGAGCAGTACTTC	CASSLDYRSYEQYF
TRBV5-6	TRBJ2-3	-	TRBD2	TGTGCCAGCAGCTATCTTACGGAGGGACTAAAAACAGATACGCAGTATTTT	CASSYLTEGLKTDTQYF
TRBV18	TRBJ1-1	-	-	TGTGCCAGCTCACACAGGGTCGCTGAAGCTTTCTTT	CASSHRVAEAFF
TRBV10-3	TRBJ2-4	-	-	TGTGCCATCAGTGACGAGTTGGGGGGGCCCAACATTCAGTACTTC	CAISDELGGPNIQYF
TRBV28	TRBJ2-7	few	TRBD1	TGTGCCAGCAGTTTCGGGGACAGGGCCGAGCAGTACTTC	CASSFGDRAEQYF
TRBV7-8	TRBJ1-1	few	TRBD1	TGTGCCAGCAGCCTCCGGGACAGGGGTGCAACTGAAGCTTTCTTT	CASSLRDRGATEAFF
TRBV28	TRBJ1-4	-	-	TGTGCCAGCAGTCTAGGGGTACGTCGAGGACTGTTTTTT	CASSLGVRRGLFF
TRBV9	TRBJ2-5	many	TRBD1	TGTGCCAGCAGCGTGACAGGGGGCGCGGGGGAGACCCAGTACTTC	CASSVTGGAGETQYF
TRBV4-1	TRBJ1-1	-	TRBD1	TGCGCCAGCAGCCCTGGACAGGTAGGGGCGGGAAACATTGAAGCTTTCTTT	CASSPGQVGAGNIEAFF
TRBV7-8	TRBJ2-5	-	TRBD2	TGTGCCAGCCTGCGGCGGGAGTACCAAGAGACCCAGTACTTC	CASLRREYQETQYF
TRBV7-3	TRBJ1-1	-	-	TGTGCCAGCAGCCCTGGAAGAGGGAACACTGAAGCTTTCTTT	CASSPGRGNTEAFF
TRBV4-1	TRBJ2-5	-	-	TGCGCCAGCAGCCAAGATGGGGACACCCAAGAGACCCAGTACTTC	CASSQDGDTQETQYF
TRBV5-1	TRBJ2-7	-	TRBD2	TGCGCCAGCAGCCCGAGACTAGCGGGAGATTTTGGCTACGAGCAGTACTTC	CASSPRLAGDFGYEQYF
TRBV28	TRBJ2-5	-	-	TGTGCCAGCAACTTTGAAGAGACCCAGTACTTC	CASNFEETQYF
TRBV7-2	TRBJ2-7	few	-	TGTGCCAGCAACCCCCTGGGGAGTACCGGCTACGAGCAGTACTTC	CASNPLGSTGYEQYF
TRBV29-1	TRBJ1-1	few	TRBD1	TGCAGCGTTGAATTGGGACAGGGCACTGAAGCTTTCTTT	CSVELGQGTEAFF
TRBV20-1	TRBJ2-3	-	-	TGCAGTGCTATGTCGGGAGTTAAGTATTTT	CSAMSGVKYF
TRBV7-6	TRBJ1-5	-	-	TGTGCCAGCAGCCCAGGGGCAGGTAATCAGCCCCAGCATTTT	CASSPGAGNQPQHF
TRBV4-3	TRBJ1-4	-	-	TGCGCCAGCAGCCCTCAGCCGACACCTACTAATGAAAAACTGTTTTTT	CASSPQPTPTNEKLFF
TRBV4-3	TRBJ2-7	-	TRBD1	TGCGCCAGCAGCCAAGTAGGGACAGGCTACGAGCAGTACTTC	CASSQVGTGYEQYF
TRBV5-1	TRBJ2-1	-	TRBD1	TGCGCCAGCAGCTCCTTGACAGGGCTCGGGAATGAGCAGTTCTTC	CASSSLTGLGNEQFF
TRBV4-2	TRBJ2-3	-	TRBD2	TGTGCCAGCAGCCAAGAGCGGGCTAGCGGGGTAACAGATACGCAGTATTTT	CASSQERASGVTDTQYF
TRBV18	TRBJ2-6	many	-	TGTGCCAGCTCCCCGCTACCAAGGGGAGGTGGGGCCAACGTCCTGACTTTC	CASSPLPRGGGANVLTF
TRBV28	TRBJ2-7	-	TRBD1	TGTGCCAGCAGGTGGGGACAGGGTCCATCTAGCGAGCAGTACTTC	CASRWGQGPSSEQYF
TRBV28	TRBJ2-1	-	-	TGTGCCAGCATGGCGGTGAGCTCCTACAATGAGCAGTTCTTC	CASMAVSSYNEQFF
TRBV18	TRBJ2-3	few	-	TGTGCCAGCTCACCTTCAGTCACAGATACGCAGTATTTT	CASSPSVTDTQYF
TRBV5-4	TRBJ1-2	few	-	TGTGCCAGCAGGGTTCAGGTTAATGAAGGCTACACCTTC	CASRVQVNEGYTF
TRBV20-1	TRBJ2-1	-	-	TGCAGTGCTAGGGGCGACAATGAGCAGTTCTTC	CSARGDNEQFF
TRBV20-1	TRBJ2-1	few	-	TGCAGTGCGAGGCTCACTAATGAGCAGTTCTTC	CSARLTNEQFF
TRBV30	TRBJ1-2	few	-	TGTGCCTGGAGTGTTCGGGATTCAGCTAACTATGGCTACACCTTC	CAWSVRDSANYGYTF
TRBV29-1	TRBJ2-1	few	TRBD2	TGCAGCGTCCCCTCCGAGGGACTAGCGGGAGTTAATTCCTACAATGAGCAGTTCTTC	CSVPSEGLAGVNSYNEQFF
TRBV29-1	TRBJ2-1	many	TRBD2	TGCAGCGTTGAAAAGGTAGCGGGAGTCCGTGGTGAGCAGTTCTTC	CSVEKVAGVRGEQFF
TRBV2	TRBJ1-4	few	TRBD1	TGTGCCAGCAGACAGGGGAGAGAAAAACTGTTTTTT	CASRQGREKLFF
TRBV4-3	TRBJ2-3	few	TRBD2	TGCGCCAGCAGTTACCAGGCCGGGACTAGCGGAAGCACAGATACGCAGTATTTT	CASSYQAGTSGSTDTQYF
TRBV25-1	TRBJ2-7	few	-	TGTGCCAGCGACTCGGGGTTGAGAGAGCAGTACTTC	CASDSGLREQYF
TRBV9	TRBJ2-7	few	TRBD2	TGTGCCAGCAGCGTCGCTAGCGGGAGCGGGACCTACGAGCAGTACTTC	CASSVASGSGTYEQYF
TRBV14	TRBJ1-1	few	-	TGTGCCAGCAGCCACGGCGGGGGAACTGAAGCTTTCTTT	CASSHGGGTEAFF
TRBV6-6	TRBJ1-3	few	-	TGTGCCAGCAATACTGGAAACACCATATATTTT	CASNTGNTIYF
TRBV18	TRBJ1-1	-	TRBD1	TGTGCCAGCTCACCTTACTCACAGGGGGTCGCAGCTTTCTTT	CASSPYSQGVAAFF
TRBV11-3	TRBJ2-2	-	-	TGTGCCAGCAGCTTAGTTTGGAGAGACACCGGGGAGCTGTTTTTT	CASSLVWRDTGELFF
TRBV7-3	TRBJ1-2	-	-	TGTGCCAGCAGCTTCGACAGGAGCTATGGCTACACCTTC	CASSFDRSYGYTF
TRBV7-7	TRBJ2-5	-	-	TGTGCTAGCAGCTCCCTGCCAGAAGAGACCCAGTACTTC	CASSSLPEETQYF
TRBV5-1	TRBJ2-7	few	TRBD2	TGCGCCAGCAGCTTGACAACTAGCGTCGGACTCGAGCAGTACTTC	CASSLTTSVGLEQYF
TRBV7-3	TRBJ2-3	few	TRBD2	TGTGCCAGCAGAGGCGGGAGAGTAGATACGCAGTATTTT	CASRGGRVDTQYF
TRBV5-1	TRBJ2-1	-	TRBD1	TGCGCCAGCAGCCAGTGGGACAGGGGCGGGGACAATGAGCAGTTCTTC	CASSQWDRGGDNEQFF
TRBV29-1	TRBJ2-7	-	-	TGCAGCGTACGCCAGGGTGTGCAGTACTTC	CSVRQGVQYF